This T cell receptor (beta chain) was captured by sequencing in a study of T-cell memory formation after mild COVID-19 (dated by TCRdb to the early 2020s). For context, the study as a whole: TCR sequence clusters from the two donors were largely donor specific. In a couple of donors, T-cell clones that expanded and contracted after mild COVID-19 were tracked by sequencing TCRalpha and TCRbeta repertoires over time. The cohort was made up of two young adult volunteers, one female and one male, who were previously healthy. Here is what the overall study found, with its caveats: Clones contracting from day 15 to 85 had balanced CD4/CD8 phenotypes, while a second wave expanding from day 15 to 37 was biased towards CD4+. The detection of some responding clones in pre-infection memory suggests that pre-existing cross-reactive memory T cells joined the SARS-CoV-2 response. Only a couple of mild cases were covered in the study, and larger cohorts including severe cases with pre-infection samples were considered necessary. The second-wave clones that peaked on day 37 were not confirmed to be SARS-CoV-2 specific. Contracting CD4+ clones were located mainly in the CM and EM memory subsets, whereas CD8+ clones were found to be enriched in EMRA.

The instrument given in TCRdb is Illumina NovaSeq 6000. TCRalpha and TCRbeta cDNA libraries were constructed by 5'RACE with constant-segment primers, with sample barcodes and unique molecular identifiers being introduced. RNA was extracted from every sample with Trizol reagent. Library amplification was performed in two PCR steps, and a second sample barcode and Illumina TruSeq adapters were introduced in the second step. The libraries were sequenced on an Illumina NovaSeq using 2 x 150 bp paired-end reads. Under the source paper's analysis protocol: The reads were demultiplexed and collapsed into UMI-guided consensus sequences using migec v1.2.7. With mixcr v2.1.11, UMI consensuses were aligned to TRA and TRB V and J templates and assembled into clonotypes. Expanded or contracted clonotypes were those called significant by both edgeR and NoisET, with noise models trained on biological replicates. edgeR calls used a false discovery rate-adjusted p below 0.01 and a log2 fold-change threshold of 1. As an exploratory analysis of dynamics, PCA with hierarchical clustering was applied to max-normalized trajectories of the 1000 most abundant clonotypes. The CD4 or CD8 phenotype of responding clones was assigned using the separately sequenced CD4+ and CD8+ repertoires. TCRdb cleaned the public reads at Q25 with fastp, built clones with MiXCR and kept in-frame beta chains. When rows share a CDR3 protein, they turn into one entry using the most common DNA and genes. Clone size and V and J calls follow TCRdb, not the original study. For this sample there are about half a million distinct CDR3 sequences; 15% to 20% appear just once. Of the sample, 9% to 15% falls within the top ten clones.

PBMCs were isolated by Ficoll-Paque density gradient centrifugation. The cysteine opens and the phenylalanine closes a CDR3 of 16 amino acids. The entry retains the CDR3 DNA only, 48 bases that are in frame from base 1. For this chain, trimming is 3 bases at the V end and 7 bases at the J end, and the number of junction bases without a gene match is 10. Reading the germline V gene gives CDR1 SGHDT and CDR2 YYEEEE. This clonotype was counted between two and nine times. No cognate antigen has been identified for it. Base qualities are not at hand, and no much larger clone is one base apart. The sequencing input was PBMCs or a T cell subset sorted from them (not recorded which). This TCR derives from an adult woman who had mild COVID-19 (a few samples of this study predate the infection). The sample titles of this study are shuffled in the database, so cell type and time point are left out; the donor was told from shared clones. The receptor chain draws on TRBV5-6 and TRBJ1-2; the central 12 bases match TRBD1. CDR3 reads: CASSSPGTGGRGGYTF. The DNA sequence is TGTGCCAGCAGCTCTCCCGGGACAGGGGGCCGGGGTGGCTACACCTTC.